The clone carrying this T cell receptor (beta chain) appeared many times. The target antigen is unknown. Trimming cost V 5 bases and J 2 bases; bases outside gene matches: 9. CDR3 length equals 15 residues. Germline V CDR1 and CDR2: MDHEN, SYDVKM. This entry comes from a study of Graves' ophthalmopathy and Graves' hyperthyroidism. Study results and caveats: Ophthalmopathy progression was predicted with 55% to 71% sensitivity and approximately 72% specificity.

All donors with ophthalmopathy were recorded as having moderate-to-severe activity, CAS ≥3, NOSPECS ≥4 and a duration under 3 months. No donor had other autoimmune disease, uncontrolled infection, pregnancy or lactation. From RNA, the CDR3 regions of TCR beta chains were amplified and sequenced. RT-PCR with HTBI primers came first, then second-round multiplex PCR. One entry per CDR3 protein results from TCRdb running MiXCR on the multiplex PCR reads. Among some 390,000 distinct CDR3 sequences listed, approximately 20% were seen once. The chain carries TRBV28 and TRBJ2-7; 7 bases are shared with TRBD2. The specimen was peripheral blood. The receptor was derived from a woman aged 18 to 35 with Graves' ophthalmopathy. The CDR3 loop reads CASSPPSGLPYEQYF. CDR3 coding DNA: TGTGCCAGCAGTCCCCCCTCGGGACTACCCTACGAGCAGTACTTC.